Listed below are T cell receptor beta chains from one sample, sequenced in a study of response to subunit inactivated influenza vaccine. TCRdb recomputed calls from the RT-PCR reads with MiXCR, one row per CDR3 protein. The sample yields a few hundred thousand distinct CDR3 sequences, around 13% seen once. The specimen was PBMCs from blood, collected 11 to 12 days after vaccination. The receptors stem from a man in his fifties who received an inactivated influenza vaccine. CDR3s include the opening cysteine and the closing phenylalanine or tryptophan. D genes are given only for firm matches. Only some rows state a clone size, as once, few, many or a class for expanded clones.

j_gene,d_gene,abundance,v_gene,CDR3aa,CDR3nt
TRBJ2-3,TRBD2,few,TRBV20-1,CSARDGGGPDTQYF,TGCAGTGCTAGAGATGGGGGGGGTCCAGATACGCAGTATTTT
TRBJ1-2,-,few,TRBV19,CASSAGLVGYTF,TGTGCCAGTAGTGCAGGCCTCGTCGGCTACACCTTC
TRBJ2-3,TRBD2,few,TRBV10-3,CAIRASGATDTQYF,TGTGCCATCAGGGCTAGCGGGGCCACAGATACGCAGTATTTT
TRBJ2-1,TRBD1,-,TRBV20-1,CSADTGQSSYNEQFF,TGCAGTGCCGACACGGGACAGAGCTCCTACAATGAGCAGTTCTTC
TRBJ1-2,-,many,TRBV12-3/TRBV12-4,CASSLSAGRHGYTF,TGTGCCAGCAGTTTAAGCGCAGGGAGGCATGGCTACACCTTC
TRBJ1-2,-,many,TRBV29-1,CSVEKDRTNYYGYTF,TGCAGCGTTGAAAAGGACAGAACTAATTACTATGGCTACACCTTC
TRBJ1-6,TRBD1,-,TRBV10-3,CAISESRDSKYSPLHF,TGTGCCATCAGTGAGTCGCGGGACAGTAAATATTCACCCCTCCACTTT
TRBJ2-1,TRBD2,-,TRBV11-2,CASSLVGWEGNEQFF,TGTGCCAGCAGCTTAGTGGGATGGGAGGGAAATGAGCAGTTCTTC
TRBJ2-2,-,few,TRBV15,CATSRTPKTGELFF,TGTGCCACCAGCAGGACTCCTAAAACCGGGGAGCTGTTTTTT
TRBJ2-1,-,few,TRBV5-1,CASSLDGTLSEFF,TGCGCCAGCAGCTTGGACGGGACACTTAGTGAGTTCTTC
TRBJ2-1,-,many,TRBV12-3/TRBV12-4,CATGDTYNEQFF,TGTGCCACCGGGGACACCTACAATGAGCAGTTCTTC
TRBJ2-3,-,few,TRBV27,CASSLSRGSDTQYF,TGTGCCAGCAGTCTCAGCCGGGGGAGTGATACGCAGTATTTT
TRBJ1-5,TRBD1,-,TRBV6-1,CAGGGDRLSNQPQHF,TGTGCAGGGGGAGGGGACAGACTAAGCAATCAGCCCCAGCATTTT
TRBJ2-7,TRBD2,few,TRBV20-1,CSARATSGRSYEQYF,TGCAGTGCTAGAGCGACTAGCGGGAGGTCCTACGAGCAGTACTTC
TRBJ2-7,-,many,TRBV28,CASSFQGLHEQYF,TGTGCCAGCAGTTTCCAGGGGCTCCACGAGCAGTACTTC
TRBJ1-2,TRBD1,few,TRBV20-1,CSADAVGRQGARYGYTF,TGCAGTGCCGACGCGGTCGGTCGGCAGGGGGCCCGCTATGGCTACACCTTC
TRBJ2-7,TRBD1,few,TRBV5-1,CASSPAGDRSYEQYF,TGCGCCAGCAGCCCGGCCGGGGACAGATCCTACGAGCAGTACTTC
TRBJ2-1,-,-,TRBV12-1,CASSPSALYNEQFF,TGTGCCAGCAGCCCATCAGCGCTGTACAATGAGCAGTTCTTC
TRBJ1-5,-,-,TRBV20-1,CSASDSSRNNQPQHF,TGCAGTGCTAGTGACAGTTCTAGGAACAATCAGCCCCAGCATTTT
TRBJ2-7,-,many,TRBV12-3/TRBV12-4,CASSFGGAYEQYF,TGTGCCAGCAGTTTTGGTGGGGCCTACGAGCAGTACTTC
TRBJ2-1,TRBD2,many,TRBV12-3/TRBV12-4,CASSLTSGGYNEQFF,TGTGCCAGCAGTTTGACTAGCGGGGGCTACAATGAGCAGTTCTTC
TRBJ2-3,-,-,TRBV15,CATSRERGTQYF,TGTGCCACCAGCAGAGAGCGAGGGACGCAGTATTTT
TRBJ1-2,TRBD1,-,TRBV20-1,CSAIGQGAGYTF,TGCAGTGCTATTGGACAGGGGGCTGGCTACACCTTC
TRBJ2-5,-,-,TRBV9,CASSVGGGTQYF,TGTGCCAGCAGCGTAGGAGGAGGGACCCAGTACTTC
TRBJ1-4,-,few,TRBV5-1,CASSREGVGKREKLFF,TGCGCCAGCAGCAGGGAGGGGGTAGGGAAGAGAGAAAAACTGTTTTTT